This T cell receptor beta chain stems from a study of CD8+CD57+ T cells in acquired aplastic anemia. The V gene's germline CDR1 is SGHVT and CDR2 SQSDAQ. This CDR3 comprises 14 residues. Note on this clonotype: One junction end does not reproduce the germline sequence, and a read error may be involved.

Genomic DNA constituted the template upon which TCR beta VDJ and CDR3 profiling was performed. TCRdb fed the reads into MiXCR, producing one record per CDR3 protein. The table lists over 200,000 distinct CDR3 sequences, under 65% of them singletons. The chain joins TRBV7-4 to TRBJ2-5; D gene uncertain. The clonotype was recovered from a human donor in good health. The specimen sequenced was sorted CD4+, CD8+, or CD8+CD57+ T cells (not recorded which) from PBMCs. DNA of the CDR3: TGTGCCAGCAGTTCTGGAGCAACACAAGGGACCCAGTACTTC. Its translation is CASSSGATQGTQYF.